Listed here are 17 T cell receptor beta chains from one sample, sequenced in a study of cytomegalovirus exposure and HLA in healthy donors. The PCR made use of 60 Vbeta and 13 Jbeta primers. TCRdb keeps only in-frame clones here, not all; method: immunoSEQ multiplex PCR. The sample lists around 140,000 clones; less than 85% were seen once. The sample was PBMCs. The receptor source for this set is a woman aged 55-69 years in good health and CMV-seropositive.

Regarding this clone: This same CDR3 is encoded by further DNA sequences in the sample. V is TRBV5-1 and J is TRBJ1-5; a possible D gene is TRBD1 (6 bases). Germline CDR1 reads SGHRS; CDR2 reads YFSETQ. This CDR3 comprises 15 residues. Deletions cut 0 bases from V and 4 bases from J, with 11 bases between. CDR3 sequence (DNA): TGCGCCAGCAGCTTGGAGGGGGGGCGGAATCAGCCCCAGCATTTT. This translates into CASSLEGGRNQPQHF. The full variable domain, in which reference TRBV5-1 and TRBJ1-5 provide the parts outside the CDR3, is KAGVTQTPRYLIKTRGQQVTLSCSPISGHRSVSWYQQTPGQGLQFLFEYFSETQRNKGNFPGRFSGRQFSNSRSEMNVSTLELGDSALYLCASSLEGGRNQPQHFGDGTRLSIL.

The chain links TRBV18 to TRBJ2-3; 14 bases agree with TRBD2. Germline V gene sequence: CDR1 KGHSH, CDR2 LQKENI. The CDR3 runs 14 residues. V dropped 10 bases and J dropped 7; count of bases not matched to a gene: 7. The CDR3 sequence: CATAGLAGGNTQYF. CDR3 coding DNA: TGTGCCACGGCCGGACTAGCGGGAGGAAATACGCAGTATTTT.

The chain is built from TRBV28 and TRBJ2-7; maybe TRBD2 (5 bases). Germline values: CDR1 MDHEN, CDR2 SYDVKM. V dropped 3 bases and J dropped 6 bases, with 12 bases sitting between them. The CDR3 is 13 amino acids. The CDR3 DNA reads as TGTGCCAGCAGTTTGCCCGGACTCGTCGAGCAGTACTTC. The encoded protein is CASSLPGLVEQYF.

V usage is TRBV5-6 and J usage is TRBJ1-4; tentative D call: TRBD1 (6 bases). V was pared by 4 bases and J by 0 bases, with 13 bases between. The length of the CDR3 is 16 residues. Germline V gene lookup returns CDR1 SGHDT and CDR2 YYEEEE. The CDR3 DNA reads TGTGCCAGCAGCCAAGGACAGACTGCAACTAATGAAAAACTGTTTTTT. Its protein is CASSQGQTATNEKLFF.

The chain couples TRBV30 to TRBJ2-1; D not certain. This CDR3 comprises 14 residues. CDR1 GTSNPN and CDR2 SVGIG come from the germline V gene (reference sequence). The germline V and J ends were trimmed by 3 bases and 4 bases, with 13 bases remaining between them. CDR3 region: CAWSLTLTYNEQFF. CDR3 coding DNA: TGTGCCTGGAGCCTCACATTGACATACAATGAGCAGTTCTTC.

The rearrangement links TRBV19 to TRBJ1-5; 7 bases are shared with TRBD1. Germline CDR1 LNHDA, CDR2 SQIVND (reference sequence). The ends lost 6 bases at V and 4 bases at J; junction bases unmatched: 9. This CDR3 spans 15 amino acids. DNA of the CDR3: TGTGCCAGTAGCGGGAGGGACAGTTTAAATCAGCCCCAGCATTTT. Translating gives CASSGRDSLNQPQHF.

This chain joins TRBV28 and TRBJ1-1; D is undetermined. Trimming took 6 bases from V and 5 from J, leaving 19 bases between them. The germline V gene has CDR1 MDHEN and CDR2 SYDVKM. The CDR3 has 15 residues. CDR3 sequence (DNA): TGTGCCAGCAGGAACCGACGAGGAGGTAGGACTGAAGCTTTCTTT. Translation gives CASRNRRGGRTEAFF.

V gene TRBV28 combines with J gene TRBJ1-2; no clear D gene. CDR1 is MDHEN, CDR2 SYDVKM, per germline. Trimming took 6 bases from V and 6 from J, leaving 17 bases between them. The CDR3 length is 14 residues. In nucleotides, the CDR3 is TGTGCCAGCAGCCCCCCGGGGAAACAAAATGGCTACACCTTC. Encoded protein: CASSPPGKQNGYTF.

The J gene is TRBJ1-2, the V gene TRBV7-2, with a tentative D call TRBD1 (5 bases). The V end was cut by 5 bases, the J end by 0 bases, with 13 bases between. CDR3 length: 15 amino acids. The germline gives CDR1 SGHTA, CDR2 FQGNSA. The CDR3 here is CASSPRQSPNYGYTF. In DNA form, the CDR3 reads TGTGCCAGCAGCCCGAGACAGAGTCCTAACTATGGCTACACCTTC.

In its sample, this clone ranks as medium-sized. This sequence joins TRBV19 and TRBJ2-3; tentatively, D is TRBD2 (6 bases). V was shortened by 5 bases and J by 0 bases, with 12 bases between the two germline ends. This CDR3 contains 15 residues. Germline CDR1 reads LNHDA; CDR2 reads SQIVND (reference sequence). CDR3 sequence reads: CASSLTSSSTDTQYF. As DNA, the CDR3 is TGTGCCAGTAGTTTAACTAGCAGCAGCACAGATACGCAGTATTTT.

This chain uses TRBV7-2 with TRBJ2-7; D gene ambiguous. The CDR3 has 15 residues. CDR1 is SGHTA, CDR2 FQGNSA, per germline. The V and J ends lost 5 bases and 4 bases respectively, with 18 bases between them. CDR3 bases: TGTGCCAGCAGCCTTAGAGCGTCGGCCCTTTACGAGCAGTACTTC. Translated, it gives CASSLRASALYEQYF.

This clone was seen more than once but under ten times. This chain joins TRBV5-1 and TRBJ2-7, with a weak D call TRBD1 (5 bases). CDR3 length: 14 amino acids. The V end lost 2 bases, the J end lost 2 bases, and 11 bases lay between the germline ends. Germline V gives CDR1 SGHRS, CDR2 YFSETQ. CDR3 in DNA: TGCGCCAGCAGCTTTATTACACAGGCCTACGAGCAGTACTTC. Its translation: CASSFITQAYEQYF.

This clone was recorded a few times. V is TRBV4-1 and J is TRBJ1-1, with 7 bases aligning to TRBD1. This CDR3 contains 13 residues. Germline values: CDR1 MGHRA, CDR2 YSYEKL. With 0 bases clipped from V and 11 bases from J, the junction kept 6 bases outside the gene matches. This CDR3 reads CASSQDTDRRAFF. The CDR3 nucleotides read TGCGCCAGCAGCCAAGATACGGACAGGAGGGCTTTCTTT.

About this clone itself: The junction does not match germline at one end; this may be a read error. V and J are TRBV9 and TRBJ2-3; D remains unclear. CDR3 length: 14 amino acids. Germline V gene data show CDR1 as SGDLS and CDR2 as YYNGEE. CDR3 sequence reads: CASSVGWATDAQYF. The CDR3 DNA reads TGTGCCAGCAGCGTAGGCTGGGCAACAGATGCGCAGTATTTT. The variable domain in full, completed from reference TRBV9 and TRBJ2-3, reads DSGVTQTPKHLITATGQRVTLRCSPRSGDLSVYWYQQSLDQGLQFLIQYYNGEERAKGNILERFSAQQFPDLHSELNLSSLELGDSALYFCASSVGWATDAQYFGPGTRLTVL.

This chain links TRBV11-1 with TRBJ2-3, with 11 bases matching TRBD2. V was pared by 5 bases and J by 1 base, with 2 bases of the junction left unmatched. CDR1 and CDR2 from the germline V gene are SGHAT and FQDESV (reference sequence). The length of the CDR3 is 15 residues. The CDR3 DNA reads TGTGCCAGCAGCGCGGGACTAGCGGGCACAGATACGCAGTATTTT. Protein sequence: CASSAGLAGTDTQYF.

This clone has a handful of counts. The chain uses TRBV6-5 and TRBJ2-7, with D tentatively TRBD2 (6 bases). Per the germline V gene, CDR1 is MNHEY and CDR2 is SVGAGI. The CDR3 is 15 residues long. Trimming left V 5 bases short and J 1 base short, with 15 bases between. The CDR3 sequence: CASSTSGRGSYEQYF. The CDR3 region has the DNA TGTGCCAGCAGTACGAGCGGGCGCGGGTCCTACGAGCAGTACTTC.

The chain uses TRBV27 and TRBJ2-5; TRBD2 matches 10 bases. The CDR3 extends over 14 amino acids. Germline V gene lookup returns CDR1 MNHEY and CDR2 SMNVEV (reference sequence). Unmatched junction bases numbered 3, after V lost 3 bases and J lost 5 bases. In nucleotides, the CDR3 is TGTGCCAGCAGTTTGCTAGCGGGAGATGAGACCCAGTACTTC. This codes for CASSLLAGDETQYF.